This is a list of T cell receptor beta chains from one sample in a study of blood T cell repertoires in COVID-19. Data came from immunoSEQ multiplex PCR; TCRdb stores just in-frame clones and leaves some out. The data contain nearly 200,000 clones, approximately 84% of them seen just once; the ten biggest clones take up less than 6.5%. The sample comprised peripheral blood. These receptors were obtained from an older woman with active or convalescent COVID-19. Both conserved end residues are part of each CDR3. The D gene is left open where the match is weak. Clone size appears in some rows only: once, few, many, or a class for an expanded clone.

>-|TRBJ2-7|-|TRBV6-1
CASSEGRPYEQYF
TGTGCCAGCAGTGAAGGGAGACCTTACGAGCAGTACTTC
>-|TRBJ2-2|-|TRBV6-6
CASSSSNTGELFF
TGTGCCAGCAGTTCCTCGAACACCGGGGAGCTGTTTTTT
>TRBD2|TRBJ2-7|-|TRBV6-6
CASSYSGGGSYEQYF
TGTGCCAGCAGTTACTCGGGGGGGGGTTCCTACGAGCAGTACTTC
>TRBD2|TRBJ2-3|-|TRBV11-2
CASSFPGAGGVADTQYF
TGTGCCAGCAGCTTCCCAGGAGCGGGAGGAGTAGCAGATACGCAGTATTTT
>-|TRBJ2-2|-|TRBV2
CATSVTGKITGELFF
TGTGCCACCTCTGTTACAGGGAAAATAACCGGGGAGCTGTTTTTT
>TRBD2|TRBJ2-7|-|TRBV28
CASLGGGDYEQYF
TGTGCCAGCCTCGGGGGGGGAGACTACGAGCAGTACTTC
>-|TRBJ2-5|few|TRBV18
CASSPSLQETQYF
TGTGCCAGCTCACCCTCCCTTCAAGAGACCCAGTACTTC
>TRBD1|TRBJ1-3|-|TRBV18
CASSPQTGGNTIYF
TGTGCCAGCTCACCACAGACAGGGGGAAACACCATATATTTT
>-|TRBJ1-5|-|TRBV18
CASPGGRAKNQPQHF
TGTGCCAGCCCCGGTGGCAGGGCAAAGAACCAGCCCCAGCATTTT
>-|TRBJ1-2|-|TRBV19
CASTPGNYYGYTF
TGTGCCAGCACCCCGGGTAATTACTATGGCTACACCTTC
>TRBD1|TRBJ2-2|-|TRBV27
CASRGTGRGALNTGELFF
TGTGCCAGCAGAGGGACAGGGCGGGGTGCTCTAAACACCGGGGAGCTGTTTTTT
>TRBD2|TRBJ2-3|-|TRBV18
CASSVAGVTDTQYF
TGTGCCAGCTCAGTTGCGGGAGTAACAGATACGCAGTATTTT
>-|TRBJ1-2|-|TRBV20-1
CSASTGDGGYTF
TGCAGTGCTAGTACGGGGGATGGAGGCTACACCTTC
>TRBD2|TRBJ2-7|-|TRBV5-1
CASSRGTSGRSNEQYF
TGCGCCAGCAGCAGAGGGACTAGCGGGAGGTCCAACGAGCAGTACTTC
>TRBD1|TRBJ1-1|once|TRBV19
CASRLRDRDMNTEAFF
TGTGCCAGTAGGCTTCGGGACAGGGATATGAACACTGAAGCTTTCTTT
>-|TRBJ2-7|few|TRBV28
CASSFVRVSYEQYF
TGTGCCAGCAGTTTTGTCAGGGTCTCCTACGAGCAGTACTTC
>TRBD2|TRBJ2-5|-|TRBV18
CASSPAGGKGQETQYF
TGTGCCAGCTCACCCGCGGGGGGAAAGGGGCAAGAGACCCAGTACTTC
>-|TRBJ2-7|-|TRBV6-1
CASSESGQTIYEQYF
TGTGCCAGCAGTGAATCAGGACAAACTATCTACGAGCAGTACTTC
>TRBD2|TRBJ2-1|-|TRBV5-1
CASSAAAGTSGSPGPNEQFF
TGCGCCAGCAGCGCCGCTGCCGGGACTAGCGGGTCCCCGGGCCCTAATGAGCAGTTCTTC
>TRBD2|TRBJ2-7|few|TRBV15
CATFGGGARYEQYF
TGTGCCACCTTTGGCGGGGGGGCGCGCTACGAGCAGTACTTC
>TRBD2|TRBJ2-6|-|TRBV2
CASGREVSSGANVLTF
TGTGCCAGCGGGAGGGAGGTATCTTCTGGGGCCAACGTCCTGACTTTC
>-|TRBJ1-2|once|TRBV7-9
CASSLVKDSYGYTF
TGTGCCAGCAGCTTAGTTAAGGACAGCTATGGCTACACCTTC
>-|TRBJ2-3|-|TRBV11-2
CASSQWGTAGDTQYF
TGTGCCAGCAGTCAATGGGGGACGGCGGGGGATACGCAGTATTTT
>-|TRBJ1-1|-|TRBV6-5
CACGGGTDTEAFF
TGTGCTTGTGGGGGGGGCACGGACACTGAAGCTTTCTTT
>-|TRBJ2-7|-|TRBV13
CASSFMTGAGVEQYF
TGTGCCAGCAGTTTTATGACAGGGGCGGGGGTCGAGCAGTACTTC
>-|TRBJ1-4|-|TRBV6-5
CASSYSHFDGKLFF
TGTGCCAGCAGTTACTCTCATTTTGACGGGAAACTGTTTTTT
>-|TRBJ1-1|-|TRBV7-9
CASSFARGYTEAFF
TGTGCCAGCAGCTTCGCCCGGGGATACACTGAAGCTTTCTTT
>-|TRBJ2-5|-|TRBV18
CASSPGQGMETQYF
TGTGCCAGCTCACCCGGGCAGGGGATGGAGACCCAGTACTTC
>TRBD2|TRBJ2-4|-|TRBV7-2
CASSLVGLAGDLAKNIQYF
TGTGCCAGCAGCTTAGTGGGACTAGCGGGAGATTTAGCCAAAAACATTCAGTACTTC
>-|TRBJ2-2|-|TRBV5-4
CASSRLGITNTGELFF
TGTGCCAGCAGCCGACTAGGTATAACGAACACCGGGGAGCTGTTTTTT
>-|TRBJ2-1|-|TRBV29-1
CSVEVGGHEQFF
TGCAGCGTTGAGGTAGGCGGCCATGAGCAGTTCTTC
>-|TRBJ2-5|-|TRBV6-6
CASSSTPRGETQYF
TGTGCCAGCAGTTCCACTCCCCGAGGGGAGACCCAGTACTTC
>-|TRBJ2-2|-|TRBV9
CASTRLTAGELFF
TGTGCCAGCACACGCCTCACTGCCGGGGAGCTGTTTTTT
>TRBD1|TRBJ2-2|-|TRBV15
CATSSYGQALTNTGELFF
TGTGCCACCAGCAGTTACGGACAGGCTCTAACGAACACCGGGGAGCTGTTTTTT
>-|TRBJ2-7|-|TRBV4-1
CASSQERASYEQYF
TGCGCCAGCAGCCAAGAGAGGGCCTCCTACGAGCAGTACTTC